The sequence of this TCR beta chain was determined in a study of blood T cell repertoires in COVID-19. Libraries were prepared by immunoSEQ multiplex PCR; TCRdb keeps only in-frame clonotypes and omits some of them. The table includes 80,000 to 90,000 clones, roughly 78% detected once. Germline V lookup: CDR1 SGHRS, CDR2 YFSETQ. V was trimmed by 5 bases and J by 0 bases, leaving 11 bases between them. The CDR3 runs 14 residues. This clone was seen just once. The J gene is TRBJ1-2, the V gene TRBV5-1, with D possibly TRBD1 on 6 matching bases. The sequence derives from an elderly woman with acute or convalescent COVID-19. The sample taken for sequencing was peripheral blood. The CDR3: CASRGTLPNYGYTF. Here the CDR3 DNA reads TGCGCCAGCAGGGGGACACTCCCTAACTATGGCTACACCTTC.